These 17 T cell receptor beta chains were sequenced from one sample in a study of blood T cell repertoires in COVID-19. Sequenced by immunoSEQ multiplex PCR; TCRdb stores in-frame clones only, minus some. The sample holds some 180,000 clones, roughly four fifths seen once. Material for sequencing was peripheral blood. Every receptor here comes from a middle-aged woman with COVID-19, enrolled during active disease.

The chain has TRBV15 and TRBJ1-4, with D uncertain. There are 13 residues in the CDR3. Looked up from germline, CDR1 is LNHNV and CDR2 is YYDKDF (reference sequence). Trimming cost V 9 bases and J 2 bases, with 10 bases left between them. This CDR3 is CATGSATNEKLFF. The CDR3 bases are TGTGCCACTGGCAGCGCCACTAATGAAAAACTGTTTTTT.

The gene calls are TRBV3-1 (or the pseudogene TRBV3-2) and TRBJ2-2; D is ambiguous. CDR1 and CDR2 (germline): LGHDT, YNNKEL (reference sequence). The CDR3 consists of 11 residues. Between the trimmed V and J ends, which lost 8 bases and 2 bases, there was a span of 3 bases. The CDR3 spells CASSNTGELFF. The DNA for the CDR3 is TGTGCCAGCTCAAACACCGGGGAGCTGTTTTTT.

The CDR3 region is CASSLDRVSYEQYF. CDR3 DNA sequence: TGTGCCAGCAGCTTAGACAGGGTTTCCTACGAGCAGTACTTC. The gene calls are TRBV7-2 and TRBJ2-7; D is perhaps TRBD1 (6 bases). Between the trimmed V and J ends, which lost 1 base and 1 base, there was a span of 8 bases. This CDR3 is 14 amino acids long. Germline CDR1 SGHTA, CDR2 FQGNSA.

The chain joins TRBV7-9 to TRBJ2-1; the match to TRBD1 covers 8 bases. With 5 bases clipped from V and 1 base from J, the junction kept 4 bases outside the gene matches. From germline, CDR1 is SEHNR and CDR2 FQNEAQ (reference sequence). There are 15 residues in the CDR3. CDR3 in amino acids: CASSPQGVSYNEQFF. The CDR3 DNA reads TGTGCCAGCAGCCCACAGGGGGTATCCTACAATGAGCAGTTCTTC.

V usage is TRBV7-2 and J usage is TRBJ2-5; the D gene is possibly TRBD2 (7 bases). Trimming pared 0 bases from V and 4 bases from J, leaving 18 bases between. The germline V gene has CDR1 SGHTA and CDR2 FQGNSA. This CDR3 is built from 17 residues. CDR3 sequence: CASSLAIQEGGRETQYF. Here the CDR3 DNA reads TGTGCCAGCAGCTTAGCGATACAGGAGGGGGGGCGAGAGACCCAGTACTTC.

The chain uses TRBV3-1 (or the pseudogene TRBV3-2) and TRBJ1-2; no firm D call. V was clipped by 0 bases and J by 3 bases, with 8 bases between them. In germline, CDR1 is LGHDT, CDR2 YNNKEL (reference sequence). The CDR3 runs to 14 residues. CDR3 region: CASSQDIGDYGYTF. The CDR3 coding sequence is TGTGCCAGCAGCCAAGATATCGGAGACTATGGCTACACCTTC.

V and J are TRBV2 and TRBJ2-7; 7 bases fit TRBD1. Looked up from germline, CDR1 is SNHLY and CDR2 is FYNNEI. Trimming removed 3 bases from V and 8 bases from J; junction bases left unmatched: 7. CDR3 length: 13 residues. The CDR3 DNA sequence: TGTGCCAGCAGTGATCTTCCGGGACAGAAGCAGTACGTC. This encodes CASSDLPGQKQYV.

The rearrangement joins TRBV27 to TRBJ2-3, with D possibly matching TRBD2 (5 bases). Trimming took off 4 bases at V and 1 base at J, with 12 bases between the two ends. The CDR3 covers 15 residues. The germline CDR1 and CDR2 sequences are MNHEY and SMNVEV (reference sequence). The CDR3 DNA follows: TGTGCCAGCAGTTGGAAGGGTAGCGGCACAGATACGCAGTATTTT. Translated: CASSWKGSGTDTQYF.

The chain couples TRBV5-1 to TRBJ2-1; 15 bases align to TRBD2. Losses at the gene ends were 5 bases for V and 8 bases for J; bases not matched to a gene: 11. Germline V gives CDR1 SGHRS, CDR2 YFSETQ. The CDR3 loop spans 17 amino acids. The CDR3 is CASSSGLAGGLSDEQFF. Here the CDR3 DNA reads TGCGCCAGCAGTTCAGGACTAGCGGGAGGGCTAAGCGATGAGCAGTTCTTC.

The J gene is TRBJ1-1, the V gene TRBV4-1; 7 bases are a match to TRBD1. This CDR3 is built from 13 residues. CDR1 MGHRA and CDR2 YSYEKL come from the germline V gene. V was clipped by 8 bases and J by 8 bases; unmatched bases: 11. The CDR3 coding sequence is TGCGCCAGCCAGAACAGGGGTGGGGACGAAGCTTTCTTT. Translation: CASQNRGGDEAFF.

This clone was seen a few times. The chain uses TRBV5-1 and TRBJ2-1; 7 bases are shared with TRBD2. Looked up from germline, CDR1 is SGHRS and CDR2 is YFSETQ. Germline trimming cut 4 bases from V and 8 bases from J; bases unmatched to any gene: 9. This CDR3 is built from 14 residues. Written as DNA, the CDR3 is TGCGCCAGCAGCCCCCGTGGGGCGGGGGATGAGCAGTTCTTC. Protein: CASSPRGAGDEQFF. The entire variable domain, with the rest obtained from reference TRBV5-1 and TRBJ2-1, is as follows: KAGVTQTPRYLIKTRGQQVTLSCSPISGHRSVSWYQQTPGQGLQFLFEYFSETQRNKGNFPGRFSGRQFSNSRSEMNVSTLELGDSALYLCASSPRGAGDEQFFGPGTRLTVL.

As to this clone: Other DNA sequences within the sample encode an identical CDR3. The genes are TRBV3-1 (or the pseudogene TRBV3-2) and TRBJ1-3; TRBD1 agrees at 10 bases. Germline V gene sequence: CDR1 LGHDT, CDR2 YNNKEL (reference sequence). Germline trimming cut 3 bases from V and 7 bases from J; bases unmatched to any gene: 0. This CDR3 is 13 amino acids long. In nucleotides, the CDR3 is TGTGCCAGCAGCCAGGGACAGGGGAACACCATATATTTT. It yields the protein CASSQGQGNTIYF.

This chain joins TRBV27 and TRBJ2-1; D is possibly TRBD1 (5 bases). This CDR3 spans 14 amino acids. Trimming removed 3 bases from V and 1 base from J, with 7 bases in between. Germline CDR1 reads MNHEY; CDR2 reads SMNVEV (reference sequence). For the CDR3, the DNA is TGTGCCAGCAGTTTTCAGGGATCCTACAATGAGCAGTTCTTC. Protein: CASSFQGSYNEQFF.

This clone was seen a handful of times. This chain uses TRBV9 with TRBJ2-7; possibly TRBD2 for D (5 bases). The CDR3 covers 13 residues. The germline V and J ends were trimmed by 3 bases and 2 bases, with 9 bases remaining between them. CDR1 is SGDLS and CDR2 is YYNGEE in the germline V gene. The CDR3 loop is CASSAFGTYEQYF. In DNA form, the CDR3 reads TGTGCCAGCAGCGCATTCGGGACCTACGAGCAGTACTTC.

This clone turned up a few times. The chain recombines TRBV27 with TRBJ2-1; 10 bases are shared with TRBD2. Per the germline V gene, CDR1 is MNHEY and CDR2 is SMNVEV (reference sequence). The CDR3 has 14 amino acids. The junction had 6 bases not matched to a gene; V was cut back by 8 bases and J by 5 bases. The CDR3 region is CASQTSGWNNEQFF. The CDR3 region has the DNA TGTGCCAGCCAGACTAGCGGGTGGAACAATGAGCAGTTCTTC.

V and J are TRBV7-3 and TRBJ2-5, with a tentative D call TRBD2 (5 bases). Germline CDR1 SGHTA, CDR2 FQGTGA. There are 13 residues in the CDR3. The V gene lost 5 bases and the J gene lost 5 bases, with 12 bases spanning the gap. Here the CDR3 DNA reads TGTGCCAGCAGCCCAGCGGTTGGGGAGACCCAGTACTTC. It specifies CASSPAVGETQYF. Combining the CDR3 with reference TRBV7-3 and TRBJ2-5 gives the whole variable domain GAGVSQTPSNKVTEKGKYVELRCDPISGHTALYWYRQSLGQGPEFLIYFQGTGAADDSGLPNDRFFAVRPEGSVSTLKIQRTERGDSAVYLCASSPAVGETQYFGPGTRLLVL.

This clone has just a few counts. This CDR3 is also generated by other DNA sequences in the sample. The CDR3 DNA follows: TGTGCCAGCAGTTTAGCGGGGGGCTACGAGCAGTACGTC. Translated, it gives CASSLAGGYEQYV. This chain joins TRBV12-3 or TRBV12-4 and TRBJ2-7; a possible D gene is TRBD2 (6 bases). CDR3 size: 13 residues. The V gene lost 0 bases and the J gene lost 3 bases, with 6 bases spanning the gap.